The clone carrying this T cell receptor beta chain was detected only a few times. Its antigen is still unknown. TCRdb reprocessed the reads via MiXCR and lists one record per CDR3 protein. This sample has 450,000 to 550,000 distinct CDR3 sequences, with 15% to 20% found just once. The sample belongs to a study of T cell repertoires in cytomegalovirus infection. Study-level background: It can be stated that public TCR beta signatures indicated CMV infection as well as a matching HLA type. Study conclusions and caveats: Totalled public TCR beta family frequency picked out people who carried CMV plus the relevant HLA. HLA-C-restricted CMV-specific TCR beta clonotypes were dominant in the ex vivo response.

This CDR3 contains 16 residues. In germline, CDR1 is SNHLY, CDR2 FYNNEI. Trimming at V came to 3 bases and at J to 5 bases, leaving 6 bases not matched to a gene. The chain joins TRBV2 to TRBJ1-6, with 8 nucleotides matching TRBD1. The sequenced sample was CD8+ T cells from PBMCs. The sequence came from a human donor in good health (CMV status not recorded). Some clones in this sample may be carry-over from other donors' samples. Here the CDR3 DNA reads TGTGCCAGCAGTGAGTGGACAGGGAGTAATAATTCACCCCTCCACTTT. It encodes CASSEWTGSNNSPLHF.